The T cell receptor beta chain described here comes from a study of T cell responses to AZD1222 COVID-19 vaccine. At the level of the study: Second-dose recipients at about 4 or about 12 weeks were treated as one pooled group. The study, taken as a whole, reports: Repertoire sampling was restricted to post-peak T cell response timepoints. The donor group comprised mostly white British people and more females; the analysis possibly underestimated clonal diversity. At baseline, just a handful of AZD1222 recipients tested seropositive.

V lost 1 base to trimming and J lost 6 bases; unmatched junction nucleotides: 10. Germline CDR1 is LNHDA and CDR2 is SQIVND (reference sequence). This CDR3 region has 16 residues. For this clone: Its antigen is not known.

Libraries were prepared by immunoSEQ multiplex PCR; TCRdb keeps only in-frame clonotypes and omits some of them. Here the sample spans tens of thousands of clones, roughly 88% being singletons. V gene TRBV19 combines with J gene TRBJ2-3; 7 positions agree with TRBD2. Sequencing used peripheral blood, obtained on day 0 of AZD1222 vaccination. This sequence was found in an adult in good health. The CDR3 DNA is TGTGCCAGTAGTATAGCCGGTGGCGGGAGTGTGGATACGCAGTATTTT. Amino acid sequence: CASSIAGGGSVDTQYF.